Listed below are T cell receptor beta chains from one sample, sequenced in a study of identical twins. In TCRdb, the 5' RACE reads were re-called with MiXCR into one record per CDR3 protein. Of roughly 720,000 distinct CDR3 sequences listed, about 18% were seen once; the top ten hold 13%. These sequences were also reported in another study, on T cells expressing NK-cell markers.

Input material: PBMCs. These receptors were taken from a woman under 30 in good health. Both conserved end residues are part of each CDR3. Fields, in order: D gene, V gene, J gene, clone size, CDR3 DNA, CDR3 protein. A D gene is named only where the DNA matches it firmly. The size entry is marked missing in some rows and otherwise reads once, few, many or a size class.

>.|TRBV3-1|TRBJ1-1|few
TGTGCCAGCAGCCTCCGGGACCGGGGCACTGAAGCTTTCTTT
CASSLRDRGTEAFF
>TRBD2|TRBV20-1|TRBJ2-1|few
TGCAGTGCTAGTTGGGGGGGGACCTACAATGAGCAGTTCTTC
CSASWGGTYNEQFF
>.|TRBV12-3/TRBV12-4|TRBJ1-5|.
TGTGCCAGCAGTTTCACCGGAGGCAATCAGCCCCAGCATTTT
CASSFTGGNQPQHF
>TRBD1|TRBV7-2|TRBJ1-2|.
TGTGCCAGCAGCCTTATTCGACATACCGGACAGGGGGTTGGCTACACCTTC
CASSLIRHTGQGVGYTF
>TRBD1|TRBV12-3/TRBV12-4|TRBJ1-2|many
TGTGCCAGCGGAAAACAGGGGTTCTATGGCTACACCTTC
CASGKQGFYGYTF
>.|TRBV29-1|TRBJ2-5|many
TGCAGCGTTGGCAAGGGCGAGGGGACCCAGTACTTC
CSVGKGEGTQYF
>.|TRBV13|TRBJ2-3|.
TGTGCCAGCACCCTCAGGGGAGATACGCAGTATTTT
CASTLRGDTQYF
>.|TRBV14|TRBJ2-1|.
TGTGCCAGCAGCCAAGGGAACTACAATGAGCAGTTCTTC
CASSQGNYNEQFF
>TRBD2|TRBV5-1|TRBJ2-7|.
TGCGCCAGCAGCCGGGGGGGGGTCAATTTGTTGAGTGAGCAGTACTTC
CASSRGGVNLLSEQYF
>TRBD2|TRBV7-2|TRBJ2-7|few
TGTGCCAGCAGCTTAACAGTTGGGGGGGTATACGAGCAGTACTTC
CASSLTVGGVYEQYF
>.|TRBV7-9|TRBJ2-3|.
TGTGCCAGCAGCTTAAGGTCCAAGGGCACAGATACGCAGTATTTT
CASSLRSKGTDTQYF
>TRBD2|TRBV20-1|TRBJ2-3|few
TGCAGTGCTACGGGAGCGGGAGGGCCTCAAGATACGCAGTATTTT
CSATGAGGPQDTQYF
>.|TRBV5-1|TRBJ2-5|.
TGCGCCAGCAGCGCCCTTTTGCGGGGTTACGCAGAGACCCAGTACTTC
CASSALLRGYAETQYF
>TRBD1|TRBV5-1|TRBJ1-4|few
TGCGCCAGCGGTACAGGGGCGGGCGAAAAACTGTTTTTT
CASGTGAGEKLFF
>TRBD1|TRBV27|TRBJ2-5|.
TGTGCCAGCAGTTTATCGCGACAGGGTCAAGAGACCCAGTACTTC
CASSLSRQGQETQYF
>.|TRBV20-1|TRBJ1-6|few
TGCAGTGCTAGACGCCCCGGACAGAGGAGCTCCTATAATTCACCCCTCCACTTT
CSARRPGQRSSYNSPLHF
>TRBD1|TRBV29-1|TRBJ1-2|.
TGCAGCGTTACAGGGGACTATGGCTACACCTTC
CSVTGDYGYTF
>.|TRBV6-1|TRBJ2-3|few
TGTGCCAGCAGTGGTCGGGGATCCTTCACAGATACGCAGTATTTT
CASSGRGSFTDTQYF
>.|TRBV10-3|TRBJ2-5|few
TGTGCCATCAGTGTGGGAGCTACCCAGTACTTC
CAISVGATQYF
>.|TRBV20-1|TRBJ2-5|few
TGCAGTGCTAGTCCGAGCGACCCAGAGACCCAGTACTTC
CSASPSDPETQYF
>TRBD2|TRBV10-3|TRBJ2-2|few
TGTGCCATCAGCTGGGAGACTAGCGGCACCGGGGAGCTGTTTTTT
CAISWETSGTGELFF
>TRBD1|TRBV27|TRBJ1-2|few
TGTGCCAGCAGCTTTAGTCGGGACAGGGCCACTGGCTACACCTTC
CASSFSRDRATGYTF
>TRBD1|TRBV6-2/TRBV6-3|TRBJ2-7|.
TGTGCCAGCAGTTACTCGAGATCGGGACAGGGGTCGGCGGGGGCCTACGAGCAGTACTTC
CASSYSRSGQGSAGAYEQYF
>.|TRBV18|TRBJ2-5|few
TGTGCCAGCTCACCGCCGTCTTGGTACCAAGAGACCCAGTACTTC
CASSPPSWYQETQYF
>TRBD1|TRBV5-1|TRBJ2-7|few
TGCGCCAGCAGCTTAGAAGGACAGGCTGCGTACGAGCAGTACTTC
CASSLEGQAAYEQYF
>.|TRBV3-1|TRBJ1-1|.
TGTGCCAGCAGCCAAGATCCCGGGACACTTAATGAAGCTTTCTTT
CASSQDPGTLNEAFF
>TRBD2|TRBV20-1|TRBJ2-1|few
TGCAGTGCTAGTCCCATTTCTCGGGGGGGCCCCGAGCAGTTCTTC
CSASPISRGGPEQFF
>.|TRBV12-3/TRBV12-4|TRBJ1-4|few
TGTGCCAGCAGTTTTATCGGGGCATCTAATGAAAAACTGTTTTTT
CASSFIGASNEKLFF
>.|TRBV3-1|TRBJ2-3|few
TGTGCCAGCAGCCAAGTAGACGACCCGGGAGATACGCAGTATTTT
CASSQVDDPGDTQYF
>TRBD2|TRBV10-3|TRBJ2-1|.
TGTGCCATCAGCTCGGGACTAGCGGGGAACAATGAGCAGTTCTTC
CAISSGLAGNNEQFF
>.|TRBV12-3/TRBV12-4|TRBJ2-2|few
TGTGCCAGCAGTTTCGGTCAGATACTCACCGGGGAGCTGTTTTTT
CASSFGQILTGELFF
>.|TRBV20-1|TRBJ2-3|few
TGCAGTGCTAGAGATAGAGGGCAGACTAGCACAGATACGCAGTATTTT
CSARDRGQTSTDTQYF
>.|TRBV20-1|TRBJ2-5|.
TGCAGTGCCAGAACGGGGGTCACGCAAGAGACCCAGTACTTC
CSARTGVTQETQYF
>TRBD1|TRBV12-3/TRBV12-4|TRBJ2-7|few
TGTGCCAGCAGGCAGACAGGGCCCTCCTACGAGCAGTACTTC
CASRQTGPSYEQYF
>.|TRBV7-8|TRBJ2-7|.
TGTGCCAGCAGCTTGGGCCCCCTTGTCGAGCAGTACTTC
CASSLGPLVEQYF
>.|TRBV12-3/TRBV12-4|TRBJ2-7|many
TGTGCCAGCAGTGTGACTCCCGGTGGTTTCGAGCAGTACTTC
CASSVTPGGFEQYF
>.|TRBV11-3|TRBJ1-4|few
TGTGCCAGCAGCTTAGTCGGGGTTGAAAAACTGTTTTTT
CASSLVGVEKLFF
>.|TRBV20-1|TRBJ1-2|.
TGCAGTGCTATTACTATTAGCCCTAACTATGGCTACACCTTC
CSAITISPNYGYTF
>TRBD1|TRBV20-1|TRBJ2-7|.
TGCAGTGCTAATCGACAGGGAGACGAGCAGTACTTC
CSANRQGDEQYF
>.|TRBV20-1|TRBJ1-1|.
TGCAGTGCTCCCTCCGGGACCCCTTTAAGGAACACTGAAGCTTTCTTT
CSAPSGTPLRNTEAFF
>TRBD2|TRBV6-4|TRBJ2-3|few
TGTGCCAGCAGTGGGCTAGCGGACACAGATACGCAGTATTTT
CASSGLADTDTQYF
>TRBD2|TRBV12-3/TRBV12-4|TRBJ2-3|.
TGTGCCAGCAGTTTACCCCGACGGGCGGGGGGCACAGATACGCAGTATTTT
CASSLPRRAGGTDTQYF
>.|TRBV14|TRBJ2-7|few
TGTGCCAGCAGCCGGGACTTTGCCTCCTACGAGCAGTACTTC
CASSRDFASYEQYF
>.|TRBV7-7|TRBJ2-7|.
TGTGCCAGCAGCCTCAACAGGGACCTCGGCGAGCAGTACTTC
CASSLNRDLGEQYF
>.|TRBV7-9|TRBJ2-1|.
TGTGCCAGCAGCACCCAGGCGCTATCCTACAATGAGCAGTTCTTC
CASSTQALSYNEQFF
>.|TRBV7-9|TRBJ2-7|.
TGTGCCAGCAGCAATAGGGACACCGCGGGGTCGGCCAAGCAGTACTTC
CASSNRDTAGSAKQYF
>.|TRBV2|TRBJ1-2|few
TGTGCCAGCAAGGAAACACAGGGCCAGTTCTATGGCTACACCTTC
CASKETQGQFYGYTF
>.|TRBV20-1|TRBJ1-6|.
TGCAGTGGTCAGCCGGGGGGCTCCTATAATTCACCCCTCCACTTT
CSGQPGGSYNSPLHF
>.|TRBV6-1|TRBJ1-5|.
TGTGCCAGCAGTGGCCGGACAGGCAATCAGCCCCAGCATTTT
CASSGRTGNQPQHF